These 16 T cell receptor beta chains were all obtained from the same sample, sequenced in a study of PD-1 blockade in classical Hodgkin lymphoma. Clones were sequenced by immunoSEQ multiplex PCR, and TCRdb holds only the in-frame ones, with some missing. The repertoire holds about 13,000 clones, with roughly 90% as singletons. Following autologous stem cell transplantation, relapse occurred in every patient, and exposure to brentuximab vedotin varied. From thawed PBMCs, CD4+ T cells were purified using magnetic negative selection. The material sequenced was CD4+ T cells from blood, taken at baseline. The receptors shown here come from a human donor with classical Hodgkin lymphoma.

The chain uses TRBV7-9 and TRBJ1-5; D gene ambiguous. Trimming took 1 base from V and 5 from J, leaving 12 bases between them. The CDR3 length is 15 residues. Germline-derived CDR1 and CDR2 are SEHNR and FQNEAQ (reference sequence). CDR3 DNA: TGTGCCAGCAGCTTAGTTGGTCCGGAAGATCAGCCCCAGCATTTT. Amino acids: CASSLVGPEDQPQHF.

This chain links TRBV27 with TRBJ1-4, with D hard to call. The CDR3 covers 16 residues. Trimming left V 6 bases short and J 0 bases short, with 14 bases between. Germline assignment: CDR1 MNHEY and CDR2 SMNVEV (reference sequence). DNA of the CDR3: TGTGCCAGCAGCAGAGATGTGGGAGCAACTAATGAAAAACTGTTTTTT. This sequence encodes CASSRDVGATNEKLFF.

The DNA of the CDR3 is TGTGCCAGCAGCCCCACGGACACCCTATCCTACGAGCAGTACTTC. Its protein is CASSPTDTLSYEQYF. The V and J genes are TRBV11-2 and TRBJ2-7, with a tentative D call TRBD1 (5 bases). Germline V lookup: CDR1 SGHAT, CDR2 FQNNGV. This CDR3 is built from 15 residues. Trimming removed 5 bases from V and 1 base from J, with 15 bases in between. The variable domain in full, with the rest retrieved from reference TRBV11-2 and TRBJ2-7, is EAGVAQSPRYKIIEKRQSVAFWCNPISGHATLYWYQQILGQGPKLLIQFQNNGVVDDSQLPKDRFSAERLKGVDSTLKIQPAKLEDSAVYLCASSPTDTLSYEQYFGPGTRLTVT.

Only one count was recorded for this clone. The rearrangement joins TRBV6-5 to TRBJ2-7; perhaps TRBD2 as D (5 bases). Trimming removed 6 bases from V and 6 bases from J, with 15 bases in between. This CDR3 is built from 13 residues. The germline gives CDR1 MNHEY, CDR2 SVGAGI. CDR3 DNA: TGTGCCAGCAGACAAGGACTGTGGGGCGAGCAGTACTTC. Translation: CASRQGLWGEQYF.

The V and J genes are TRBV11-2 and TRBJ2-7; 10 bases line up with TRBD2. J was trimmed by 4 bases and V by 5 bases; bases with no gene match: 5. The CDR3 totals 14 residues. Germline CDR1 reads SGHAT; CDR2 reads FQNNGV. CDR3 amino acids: CASSPWTSGYEQYF. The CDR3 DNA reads TGTGCCAGCAGCCCCTGGACTAGCGGATACGAGCAGTACTTC.

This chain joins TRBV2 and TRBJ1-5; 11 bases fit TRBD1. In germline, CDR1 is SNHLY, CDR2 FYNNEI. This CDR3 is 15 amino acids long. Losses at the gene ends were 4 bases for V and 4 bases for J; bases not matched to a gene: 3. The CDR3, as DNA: TGTGCCAGCAGTGGGACAGGGGGCAAAAATCAGCCCCAGCATTTT. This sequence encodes CASSGTGGKNQPQHF. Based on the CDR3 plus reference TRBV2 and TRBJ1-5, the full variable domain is EPEVTQTPSHQVTQMGQEVILRCVPISNHLYFYWYRQILGQKVEFLVSFYNNEISEKSEIFDDQFSVERPDGSNFTLKIRSTKLEDSAMYFCASSGTGGKNQPQHFGDGTRLSIL.

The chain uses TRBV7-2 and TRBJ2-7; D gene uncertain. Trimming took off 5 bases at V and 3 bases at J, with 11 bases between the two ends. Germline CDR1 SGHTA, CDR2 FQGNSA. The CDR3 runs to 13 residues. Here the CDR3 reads CASSVSTNYEQYF. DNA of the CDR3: TGTGCCAGCAGCGTATCCACTAACTACGAGCAGTACTTC.

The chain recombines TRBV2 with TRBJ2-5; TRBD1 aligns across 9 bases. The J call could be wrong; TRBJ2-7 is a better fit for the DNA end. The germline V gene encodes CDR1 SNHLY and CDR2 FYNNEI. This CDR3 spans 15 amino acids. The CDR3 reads CASNRDRVYSYEQYF. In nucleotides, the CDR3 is TGTGCCAGCAACCGGGACAGGGTATACTCCTACGAGCAGTACTTC.

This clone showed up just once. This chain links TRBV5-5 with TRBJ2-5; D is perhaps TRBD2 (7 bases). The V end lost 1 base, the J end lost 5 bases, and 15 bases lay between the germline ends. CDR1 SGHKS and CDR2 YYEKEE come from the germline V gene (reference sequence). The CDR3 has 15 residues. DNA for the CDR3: TGTGCCAGCAGCTTGCCTCGTGCGGGGGCGGAGACCCAGTACTTC. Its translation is CASSLPRAGAETQYF.

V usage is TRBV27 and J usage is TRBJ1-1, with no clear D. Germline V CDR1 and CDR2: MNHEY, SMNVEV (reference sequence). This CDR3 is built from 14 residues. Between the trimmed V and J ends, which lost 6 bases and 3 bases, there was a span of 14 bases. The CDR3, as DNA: TGTGCCAGCAGACGAGTATCGCCCGACACTGAAGCTTTCTTT. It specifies CASRRVSPDTEAFF.

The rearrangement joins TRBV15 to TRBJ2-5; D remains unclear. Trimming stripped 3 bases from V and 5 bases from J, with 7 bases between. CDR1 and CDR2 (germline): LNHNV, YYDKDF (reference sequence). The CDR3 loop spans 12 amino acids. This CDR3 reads CATSRGFETQYF. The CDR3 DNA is TGTGCCACCAGCAGGGGGTTCGAGACCCAGTACTTC. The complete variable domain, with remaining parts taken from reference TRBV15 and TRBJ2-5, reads DAMVIQNPRYQVTQFGKPVTLSCSQTLNHNVMYWYQQKSSQAPKLLFHYYDKDFNNEADTPDNFQSRRPNTSFCFLDIRSPGLGDTAMYLCATSRGFETQYFGPGTRLLVL.

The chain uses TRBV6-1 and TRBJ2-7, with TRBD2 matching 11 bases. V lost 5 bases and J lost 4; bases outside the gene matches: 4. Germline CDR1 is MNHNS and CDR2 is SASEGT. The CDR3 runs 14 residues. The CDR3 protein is CASSRTSGWYEQYF. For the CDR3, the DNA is TGTGCCAGCAGTAGGACTAGCGGGTGGTACGAGCAGTACTTC.

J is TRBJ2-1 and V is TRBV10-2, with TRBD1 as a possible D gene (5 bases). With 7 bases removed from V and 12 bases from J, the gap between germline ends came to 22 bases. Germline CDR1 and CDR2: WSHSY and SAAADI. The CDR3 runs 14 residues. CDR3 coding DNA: TGCGCCAGCAACGGCAGGGCGACTTCAGGTGGGCAGTTCTTC. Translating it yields CASNGRATSGGQFF.

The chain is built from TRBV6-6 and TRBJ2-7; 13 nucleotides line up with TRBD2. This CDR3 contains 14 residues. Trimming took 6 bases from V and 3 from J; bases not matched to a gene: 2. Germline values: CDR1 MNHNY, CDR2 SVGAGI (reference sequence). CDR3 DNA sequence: TGTGCCAGCAGCGGGACTAGCGGGAACTACGAGCAGTACTTC. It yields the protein CASSGTSGNYEQYF.

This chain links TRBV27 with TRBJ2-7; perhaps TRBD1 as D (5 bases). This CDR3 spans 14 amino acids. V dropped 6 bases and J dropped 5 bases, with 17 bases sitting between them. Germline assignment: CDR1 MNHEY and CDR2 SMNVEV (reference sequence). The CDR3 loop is CASSRRGDSHEQYF. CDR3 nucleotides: TGTGCCAGCAGCCGAAGGGGCGACAGCCACGAGCAGTACTTC.

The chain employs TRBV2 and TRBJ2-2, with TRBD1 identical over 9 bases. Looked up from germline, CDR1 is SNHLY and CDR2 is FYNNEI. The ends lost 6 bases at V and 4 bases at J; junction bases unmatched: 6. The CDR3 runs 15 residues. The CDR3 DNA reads TGTGCCAGCAGCCGGGACAGGGAAGGCACCGGGGAGCTGTTTTTT. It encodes CASSRDREGTGELFF.